This TCR beta chain is from a study of T cell clones after liver transplantation. Study-wide background: In this trial, immunosuppression withdrawal was attempted within 2 years of liver transplant. Blood was drawn pre-transplant, before withdrawal, and after full or failed withdrawal.

Trimming removed 2 bases from V and 4 bases from J, with 15 bases in between. Looked up from germline, CDR1 is SGDLS and CDR2 is YYNGEE. The CDR3 contains 16 residues. Using immunoSEQ multiplex PCR, the repertoire was profiled, and TCRdb retains in-frame clones only, with some absent. Here the sample spans roughly 100,000 clones, around 83% being singletons. The sequence derives from a human donor who received a liver transplant. The J gene is TRBJ1-4, the V gene TRBV9; D gene unclear. This specimen was CD4+ T cells from blood, taken before liver transplant. The DNA of the CDR3 is TGTGCCAGCAGCGTGGGTCTTCCCGGAGTTAATGAAAAACTGTTTTTT. It specifies CASSVGLPGVNEKLFF. The variable domain in full, completed from reference TRBV9 and TRBJ1-4, reads DSGVTQTPKHLITATGQRVTLRCSPRSGDLSVYWYQQSLDQGLQFLIQYYNGEERAKGNILERFSAQQFPDLHSELNLSSLELGDSALYFCASSVGLPGVNEKLFFGSGTQLSVL.